This record concerns one TCR beta chain sequence. The protocol was immunoSEQ multiplex PCR, while the TCRdb copy is restricted to in-frame clones and leaves out a portion. The sample includes 150,000 to 200,000 clones, 89% of them seen just once. These data belong to a study of blood T cell repertoires in COVID-19. CDR3 length equals 13 residues. Germline V gene lookup returns CDR1 LGHNA and CDR2 YNFKEQ. V was trimmed by 0 bases and J by 3 bases, leaving 4 bases between them. The sequence derives from a woman between 35 and 50 years old with acute COVID-19. Sequenced input: PBMCs or T cells enriched from blood (not recorded which). The V and J genes are TRBV4-2 and TRBJ2-3; no reliable D call. The CDR3 is CASSQDRTDTQYF. CDR3 DNA sequence: TGTGCCAGCAGCCAAGATCGGACAGATACGCAGTATTTT.